This T cell receptor beta chain was sequenced for a study of OX40 agonist ivuxolimab in advanced cancers. Points from the study as a whole: There was clonal expansion of CD4+ and CD8+ blood T cells by week 6 at 0.1 to 3.0 mg/kg. Expanded peripheral T cells had an undetermined antigen specificity. More expanded clones were found, on average, in CD8+ than in CD4+ T cells. In the 0.1-3.0 mg/kg groups, partial responders showed among the lowest expansion.

TCRdb's table, derived via immunoSEQ multiplex PCR, lists solely in-frame clones and lacks some. The data hold 60,000 to 65,000 clones, with 91% observed a single time. Details on this clone: What it binds is unknown.

The TCR comes from an adult with an advanced solid tumor such as melanoma, head and neck, liver or kidney cancer. Material: CD4+ or CD8+ T cells sorted from blood, obtained in a trial of the OX40 agonist ivuxolimab.

CDR3 DNA: TGCGCCAGCAGCTTGGGGACTAGGGGGGAGCTGTTTTTT. Residues: CASSLGTRGELFF. The genes are TRBV5-1 and TRBJ2-2; 7 bases are shared with TRBD2. Germline assignment: CDR1 SGHRS and CDR2 YFSETQ. CDR3 length equals 13 residues. V gave up 0 bases and J gave up 8 bases; unmatched junction bases: 1.